These 18 T cell receptor beta chains were all obtained from the same sample, sequenced in a study of neurological immune-mediated disorders. TCRdb re-derived calls from the 5' RACE reads in MiXCR, one entry per CDR3 protein. The sample has roughly 40,000 distinct CDR3 sequences; 2% to 2.5% are singletons. The source material was PBMCs. These receptors were collected from a man aged 50-60 years with multiple sclerosis.

This clonotype has a count of ten or more. The J gene is TRBJ2-3, the V gene TRBV20-1; 7 bases align to TRBD2. Germline loops: CDR1 DFQATT, CDR2 SNEGSKA (reference sequence). V dropped 1 base and J dropped 2; count of bases not matched to a gene: 6. This CDR3 has 15 residues. This chain's CDR3 is CSARATSRDTDTQYF. The CDR3 DNA sequence: TGCAGTGCTAGAGCGACTAGCCGAGACACAGATACGCAGTATTTT.

This clonotype has a count of ten or more. V and J are TRBV29-1 and TRBJ2-7; the D gene could be TRBD1 or TRBD2 (6 bases each). Trimming took 7 bases from V and 3 from J, leaving 19 bases between them. Germline CDR1 SQVTM, CDR2 ANQGSEA. The CDR3 runs 14 residues. CDR3 sequence reads: CSAGRGQGVYEQYF. The CDR3 nucleotides read TGCAGCGCCGGACGGGGGCAGGGTGTCTACGAGCAGTACTTC.

This clonotype is deemed medium-sized. This chain links TRBV12-3 or TRBV12-4 with TRBJ1-1, with TRBD1 as a possible D gene (6 bases). The CDR3 spans 13 residues. Trimming shortened V by 6 bases and J by 5 bases, and 13 bases separated the two germline ends. The CDR3: CASSLEGGTEAFF. The CDR3 DNA is TGTGCCAGCAGCCTGGAAGGGGGAACTGAAGCTTTCTTT.

This clonotype was detected ten times or more. V is TRBV6-6 and J is TRBJ2-3; 9 nucleotides agree with TRBD1. Losses at the gene ends were 4 bases for V and 5 bases for J; bases not matched to a gene: 4. The CDR3 consists of 14 residues. CDR1 and CDR2 from the germline V gene are MNHNY and SVGAGI (reference sequence). CDR3 region: CASSSGQGGDTQYF. DNA for the CDR3: TGTGCCAGCAGTTCGGGACAGGGAGGAGATACGCAGTATTTT.

The sample holds many counts of this clonotype. The CDR3 DNA is TGTGCCAGCAGCTTGGGAGGGGCCGATTCGTATGGCTACACCTTC. Its translation is CASSLGGADSYGYTF. This chain links TRBV5-6 with TRBJ1-2; TRBD1 might be the D (5 bases). This CDR3 is 15 amino acids long. V dropped 0 bases and J dropped 5 bases, with 14 bases sitting between them. Germline CDR1 SGHDT, CDR2 YYEEEE. The full variable domain, its missing parts supplied by reference TRBV5-6 and TRBJ1-2, is DAGVTQSPTHLIKTRGQQVTLRCSPKSGHDTVSWYQQALGQGPQFIFQYYEEEERQRGNFPDRFSGHQFPNYSSELNVNALLLGDSALYLCASSLGGADSYGYTFGSGTRLTVV.

Concerning this clonotype: This sequence may be a read error, since a much larger clone differs from it by one base. The V gene is TRBV9, the J gene TRBJ1-2; 9 bases agree with TRBD1. The CDR3 length is 14 residues. CDR1 and CDR2 (germline): SGDLS, YYNGEE. CDR3 region: CARSVLQGAGGYTF. CDR3 DNA sequence: TGTGCCAGAAGCGTTTTACAGGGGGCGGGCGGCTACACCTTC. Combining the CDR3 with reference TRBV9 and TRBJ1-2 gives the whole variable domain DSGVTQTPKHLITATGQRVTLRCSPRSGDLSVYWYQQSLDQGLQFLIQYYNGEERAKGNILERFSAQQFPDLHSELNLSSLELGDSALYFCARSVLQGAGGYTFGSGTRLTVV.

This clonotype was counted at least ten times. This rearrangement joins TRBV12-3 or TRBV12-4 to TRBJ2-3; D is perhaps TRBD2 (5 bases). V dropped 6 bases and J dropped 3 bases, with 7 bases sitting between them. This CDR3 region has 12 residues. CDR3 in DNA: TGTGCCAGCAGACTAGAAACAGATACGCAGTATTTT. It is translated as CASRLETDTQYF.

The CDR3 sequence is CASSQGGEQFF. The CDR3 DNA follows: TGTGCCAGCAGCCAGGGTGGTGAGCAGTTCTTC. The chain joins TRBV11-2 to TRBJ2-1; possibly TRBD1 for D (5 bases). V lost 5 bases and J lost 9, with 8 bases in between. Germline V gene sequence: CDR1 SGHAT, CDR2 FQNNGV. This CDR3 has 11 residues. The variable domain in full, completed from reference TRBV11-2 and TRBJ2-1, reads EAGVAQSPRYKIIEKRQSVAFWCNPISGHATLYWYQQILGQGPKLLIQFQNNGVVDDSQLPKDRFSAERLKGVDSTLKIQPAKLEDSAVYLCASSQGGEQFFGPGTRLTVL.

In its sample, this clonotype was seen many times. The V and J genes are TRBV28 and TRBJ2-7, with unresolved D. The CDR3 contains 12 residues. Trimming took 4 bases from V and 3 from J, leaving 7 bases between them. The germline CDR1 and CDR2 sequences are MDHEN and SYDVKM. CDR3 loop: CASSSDLYEQYF. Written as DNA, the CDR3 is TGTGCCAGCAGTTCGGACCTCTACGAGCAGTACTTC.

This clonotype was detected ten times or more. V gene TRBV28 combines with J gene TRBJ1-2, with 10 bases aligning to TRBD1. The germline CDR1 and CDR2 sequences are MDHEN and SYDVKM. The CDR3 is 18 residues long. V trimming: 7 bases; J trimming: 0 bases; junction bases outside the gene matches: 14. CDR3 protein: CASTLGWTGGTTNYGYTF. The CDR3 nucleotides are TGTGCCAGCACCCTGGGCTGGACAGGGGGAACTACTAACTATGGCTACACCTTC.

This clonotype was seen many times. The chain combines TRBV7-3 with TRBJ2-1; 7 bases are shared with TRBD1. The ends lost 2 bases at V and 3 bases at J; junction bases unmatched: 4. This CDR3 is 15 amino acids long. Germline CDR1 is SGHTA and CDR2 is FQGTGA. DNA for the CDR3: TGTGCCAGCAGCTTATCCGGGACAGACTACAATGAGCAGTTCTTC. It codes for CASSLSGTDYNEQFF.

This clonotype came up many times. V usage is TRBV5-1 and J usage is TRBJ2-4; no definite D call. The length of the CDR3 is 16 residues. V lost 4 bases, J lost 1 base, and 15 bases lay in between. Germline lookup yields CDR1 SGHRS and CDR2 YFSETQ. The CDR3 spells CASSPGIVSAKNIQYF. The CDR3 nucleotides are TGCGCCAGCAGCCCTGGAATTGTTTCGGCCAAAAACATTCAGTACTTC.

This clonotype was counted ten times or more. J is TRBJ2-1 and V is TRBV20-1; 8 bases line up with TRBD2. The germline CDR1 and CDR2 sequences are DFQATT and SNEGSKA (reference sequence). The CDR3 totals 17 residues. With V trimmed by 6 bases and J by 0 bases, 13 bases remained unmatched. CDR3 in DNA: TGCAGTGCCGGGGAGCTAGCGGGCTCTAGCTCCTACAATGAGCAGTTCTTC. Protein: CSAGELAGSSSYNEQFF.

Judged by abundance, this clonotype is medium-sized (0.01 to 0.1%). The genes are TRBV15 and TRBJ1-3, with a tentative D call TRBD1 (6 bases). The V gene's germline CDR1 is LNHNV and CDR2 YYDKDF (reference sequence). CDR3 size: 16 residues. The ends were cut back, 0 bases at V and 4 bases at J, with 13 bases in the middle. As DNA, the CDR3 is TGTGCCACCAGCAGAGATAGTGAGGGGGAAGGAAACACCATATATTTT. Protein product: CATSRDSEGEGNTIYF.

The rearrangement joins TRBV4-1 to TRBJ1-2; unclear D gene. CDR3 length: 14 residues. Deletions cut 4 bases from V and 1 base from J, with 10 bases between. From germline, CDR1 is MGHRA and CDR2 YSYEKL. CDR3: CASSLTTYNYGYTF. In nucleotides, the CDR3 is TGCGCCAGCAGCCTAACCACATATAACTATGGCTACACCTTC.

This clonotype has at least ten counts. The rearrangement uses TRBV7-9 and TRBJ2-7, with 7 bases lining up with TRBD1. V shed 5 bases, J shed 4 bases, and the junction held 14 bases outside the gene matches. The CDR3 has 16 amino acids. CDR1 is SEHNR and CDR2 is FQNEAQ in the germline V gene (reference sequence). CDR3 sequence: CASSPPSGTELYEQYF. CDR3 DNA sequence: TGTGCCAGCAGCCCCCCCTCAGGGACAGAGCTATACGAGCAGTACTTC.

This clonotype came up many times. This chain uses TRBV7-6 with TRBJ2-7, with D possibly matching TRBD1 (5 bases). Germline-derived CDR1 and CDR2 are SGHVS and FNYEAQ. The CDR3 covers 14 residues. The V gene lost 5 bases and the J gene lost 0 bases, with 11 bases spanning the gap. CDR3 in amino acids: CASSLRQSSYEQYF. CDR3 DNA sequence: TGTGCCAGCAGCCTAAGACAGAGCTCCTACGAGCAGTACTTC.

In its sample, this clonotype was seen many times. The rearrangement links TRBV5-1 to TRBJ2-6; a possible D gene is TRBD1 (5 bases). V dropped 4 bases and J dropped 1 base, with 9 bases sitting between them. Germline loops: CDR1 SGHRS, CDR2 YFSETQ. The CDR3 extends over 15 amino acids. The DNA for the CDR3 is TGCGCCAGCAGCGGCAGGGTTTCTGGGGCCAACGTCCTGACTTTC. Protein product: CASSGRVSGANVLTF.